These 14 T cell receptor beta chains share one sample of origin, sequenced in a study of T cells in women clearing cervical HPV infection (dated by TCRdb to between 2018 and 2020). The protocol used for the library was the immunoSEQ multiplex PCR assay. Held by TCRdb, this immuneACCESS table contains in-frame sequences only and omits some clones. Under half of the omission traces to an unresolved V gene where checked; the cause of the rest is unknown. The sample's clone listing holds 15,000 to 20,000 clones. The ten largest clones capture around 16% of the sample. What was sequenced was blood buffy coat. The receptors were sampled from a woman between 18 and 70 years old with a cervical HPV16 infection that either progressed to CIN3+ or cleared (not recorded which).

A word on this clone: The read ends 3 residues before the CDR3 terminus; that terminus is restored from the germline J gene. The chain combines TRBV9 with TRBJ2-3, with 12 bases that match TRBD2. This CDR3 is built from 16 residues. Germline CDR1 reads SGDLS; CDR2 reads YYNGEE. The ends lost 3 bases at V and 0 bases at J; junction bases unmatched: 2. The covered CDR3 bases are TGTGCCAGCAGCGCTAGCGGGGGGGCAAGCACAGATACG. This sequence encodes CASSASGGASTDT. The CDR3 reads in full as CASSASGGASTDTQYF.

Details on this clone: The CDR3 end lies 3 residues beyond the end of the read and is filled in from the germline J gene. The J gene is TRBJ1-5, the V gene TRBV12-3 or TRBV12-4; 11 bases are shared with TRBD1. The trim removed 6 bases at V and 6 bases at J, leaving 7 bases unmatched. This CDR3 has 15 residues. This CDR3 is CASSPDRGRVQPQHF. The sequenced CDR3 bases are TGTGCCAGCAGCCCGGACAGGGGGCGCGTTCAGCCC.

The CDR3 DNA, read in part, is TGTGCCAGCAGCCAAGATATGCGGGGACCTCTAGATACG. Protein product: CASSQDMRGPLDT. The entire CDR3 sequence reads CASSQDMRGPLDTQYF. V usage is TRBV4-2 and J usage is TRBJ2-3; tentative D call: TRBD2 (6 bases). The CDR3 end falls 3 residues outside the read, so it is completed with the germline J gene. This CDR3 spans 16 amino acids. Germline values: CDR1 LGHNA, CDR2 YNFKEQ. V was trimmed by 0 bases and J by 5 bases, leaving 15 bases between them.

Turning to this clone: The read ends 3 residues before the CDR3 terminus; that terminus is restored from the germline J gene. The chain has TRBV5-1 and TRBJ1-1; perhaps TRBD1 as D (5 bases). The length of the CDR3 is 14 residues. CDR1 is SGHRS, CDR2 YFSETQ, per germline. The V gene lost 7 bases and the J gene lost 2 bases, with 15 bases spanning the gap. CDR3 DNA, as far as it was read: TGCGCCAGCCACCATTTGACAGAAAACACTGAA. Translated: CASHHLTENTE. The whole CDR3 is CASHHLTENTEAFF.

On this clone itself: Sequencing ends 3 residues short of the CDR3 end; the germline J gene provides the rest. The rearrangement links TRBV19 to TRBJ2-7; possibly TRBD1 or TRBD2 for D (5 bases each). CDR3 length: 14 amino acids. The V gene lost 3 bases and the J gene lost 0 bases, with 9 bases spanning the gap. Germline V lookup: CDR1 LNHDA, CDR2 SQIVND (reference sequence). CDR3 loop: CASSIAGSSYEQYF. The part of the CDR3 DNA that was read is TGTGCCAGTAGTATCGCAGGGAGCTCCTACGAG.

Note on this clone: The sequenced fragment ends 3 residues before the CDR3 boundary, so the rest is inferred from the germline J gene. The chain links TRBV6-2 or TRBV6-3 to TRBJ1-2, with D unclear. Germline CDR1 and CDR2: MNHEY and SVGEGT. This CDR3 has 14 residues. CDR3 DNA (partial): TGTGCCAGCAGTTTCTGGGAGGGTAGCGACGAC. Its translation is CASSFWEGSDD. The entire CDR3 protein reads CASSFWEGSDDYTF.

On this clone: Sequencing ends 3 residues short of the CDR3 end; the germline J gene provides the rest. The rearrangement links TRBV7-9 to TRBJ1-2, with 11 bases that match TRBD1. CDR1 is SEHNR and CDR2 is FQNEAQ in the germline V gene (reference sequence). The CDR3 has 13 amino acids. CDR3: CASSPGTGGDYTF. The DNA read from the CDR3 is TGTGCCAGCAGCCCAGGGACAGGGGGTGAC.

In regard to this clone: With the read ending 3 residues before the CDR3 end, the germline J gene is used to fill in that end. V and J are TRBV20-1 and TRBJ2-7; D gene uncertain. The CDR3 length is 13 residues. Per germline, CDR1 DFQATT and CDR2 SNEGSKA (reference sequence). V lost 3 bases and J lost 0, with 9 bases in between. The CDR3 region is CSARSPYSYEQYF. CDR3 DNA (partial): TGCAGTGCTAGGAGCCCTTACTCCTACGAG.

Regarding this clone: The sequence runs out 3 residues before the end of the CDR3; the remainder is reconstructed from the germline J gene. This sequence joins TRBV12-3 or TRBV12-4 and TRBJ2-7, with D possibly being TRBD2 (5 bases). CDR3 length: 13 residues. V lost 4 bases and J lost 5, with 12 bases in between. The CDR3 is CASSSGNSNEQYF. The part of the CDR3 DNA that was read is TGTGCCAGCAGTTCGGGGAATTCGAACGAG.

Concerning this clone itself: The CDR3 goes on 3 residues after the read ends, and that part is filled in from the germline J gene. The chain links TRBV19 to TRBJ1-4; weak D call: TRBD1 (5 bases). Looked up from germline, CDR1 is LNHDA and CDR2 is SQIVND (reference sequence). The CDR3 runs 14 residues. CDR3 DNA, as far as it was read: TGTGCCAGTAGTGAGGGGCCTGGGGCCAACGTA. Translating it yields CASSEGPGANV. The complete CDR3 reads CASSEGPGANVLFF.

A note on this clone: The read ends 3 residues early relative to the CDR3; the germline J gene fills the gap. The V gene is TRBV20-1, the J gene TRBJ1-6; tentatively, D is TRBD1 (5 bases). Germline lookup yields CDR1 DFQATT and CDR2 SNEGSKA (reference sequence). Trimming stripped 0 bases from V and 6 bases from J, with 18 bases between. The CDR3 loop spans 17 amino acids. The sequenced CDR3 bases are TGCAGTGCTAGAGATCAGGGACTCTCGGTCGGTAATTCACCC. The encoded protein is CSARDQGLSVGNSP. The whole CDR3 reads CSARDQGLSVGNSPLHF.

Details on this clone: The observed sequence ends 3 residues before the CDR3 terminus, with the missing tail filled in from the germline J gene. V is TRBV20-1 and J is TRBJ2-3; D is perhaps TRBD2 (9 bases). The V gene's germline CDR1 is DFQATT and CDR2 SNEGSKA (reference sequence). The CDR3 totals 17 residues. The CDR3 reads CSAPDRGPGLAKETQYF. CDR3 DNA (partial): TGCAGTGCCCCCGACAGGGGACCGGGACTAGCCAAAGAGACG.

As regards this clone: Coverage ceases 3 residues before the CDR3 finishes, and the germline J gene fills in the end. V is TRBV20-1 and J is TRBJ2-4; TRBD2 agrees at 7 bases. Germline assignment: CDR1 DFQATT and CDR2 SNEGSKA (reference sequence). This CDR3 contains 13 residues. CDR3 in amino acids: CSAFYEREETQYF. CDR3 DNA (partial): TGCAGTGCTTTCTACGAGCGGGAAGAGACT.

Concerning this clone itself: The missing CDR3 end, 3 residues past where the read stops, is filled in from the germline J gene. The rearrangement links TRBV18 to TRBJ2-5, with 15 bases matching TRBD2. The CDR3 sequence is 17 residues long. Losses at the gene ends were 4 bases for V and 3 bases for J; bases not matched to a gene: 6. The V gene's germline CDR1 is KGHSH and CDR2 LQKENI. CDR3 residues: CASSLGTSGGPEETQYF. Incomplete CDR3 DNA: TGTGCCAGCTCACTCGGGACTAGCGGGGGGCCCGAAGAGACC. The complete variable domain, with remaining parts taken from reference TRBV18 and TRBJ2-5, reads NAGVMQNPRHLVRRRGQEARLRCSPMKGHSHVYWYRQLPEEGLKFMVYLQKENIIDESGMPKERFSAEFPKEGPSILRIQQVVRGDSAAYFCASSLGTSGGPEETQYFGPGTRLLVL.